This entry lists 27 T cell receptor beta chains sequenced from one sample in a study of tumor and adjacent non-tumor tissue in lung cancer (dated by TCRdb to the late 2010s). RNA was isolated from bulk unsorted tissue, and RNA quality was assessed with a NanoDrop ND-1000 and an Agilent 2100. For the normal lung samples, distant non-tumor tissue was collected more than 3 cm away from the tumor edge. Libraries were prepared through multiplex PCR. This sample was sequenced with an Illumina HiSeq 2500. TCRbeta libraries were built by three rounds of nested PCR using primers (Table S4), following protocols modified from ARM-PCR. TCRdb reran the public reads through fastp at Q25 and MiXCR, keeping productive beta chains. Rows merge per CDR3 protein into single entries with the most common DNA and genes. This sample has more than 85,000 distinct CDR3 sequences in its table, and around 57% of those were observed once. Under 20% of the sample belongs to the ten largest clones.

Sequencing was carried out using distant non-tumor lung tissue. The receptors stem from a man in his sixties with non-small cell lung cancer.

Notes on this clonotype: At one end the junction does not follow the germline gene, possibly because of a read error. This chain uses TRBV20-1 with TRBJ2-7; D might be TRBD2 (5 bases). Germline lookup yields CDR1 DFQATT and CDR2 SNEGSKA (reference sequence). This CDR3 comprises 15 residues. The CDR3 loop is CNANSGTRSSHEQYF. CDR3 coding DNA: TGCAATGCTAATTCGGGTACTAGATCGTCCCACGAGCAGTACTTC.

The chain uses TRBV6-2 or TRBV6-3 and TRBJ2-7; the D is unclear. The CDR3 covers 16 residues. CDR1 MNHEY and CDR2 SVGEGT come from the germline V gene. V was trimmed by 0 bases and J by 10 bases, leaving 22 bases between them. The CDR3 here is CASSYSQGGESLEQYF. The CDR3 DNA is TGTGCCAGCAGTTACTCGCAAGGTGGGGAATCCCTCGAACAGTACTTC.

The J gene is TRBJ1-1, the V gene TRBV6-6, with D perhaps matching TRBD1 (5 bases). The CDR3 loop spans 16 amino acids. Deletions cut 5 bases from V and 0 bases from J, with 16 bases between. Germline values: CDR1 MNHNY, CDR2 SVGAGI (reference sequence). This CDR3 is CASSRRQYEMNTEAFF. The CDR3 bases are TGTGCCAGCAGTAGGCGACAGTATGAAATGAACACTGAAGCTTTCTTT.

Concerning this clonotype: An end of the junction does not agree with germline; a read error may underlie this. The chain is built from TRBV11-2 and TRBJ2-1, with 7 bases matching TRBD2. Germline V lookup: CDR1 SGHAT, CDR2 FQNNGV. The CDR3 contains 15 residues. The CDR3 protein is CVSNLEAGNYNEEFF. In nucleotides, the CDR3 is TGTGTCAGCAACTTAGAAGCGGGAAACTACAATGAGGAGTTCTTC.

To note about this clonotype: Since no conserved phenylalanine or tryptophan closes the CDR3, a read error is the likely cause. CDR3 sequence reads: CASSRQQEPLHY. As DNA, the CDR3 is TGTGCCAGCAGCCGCCAACAGGAGCCCCTCCACTAT. The rearrangement joins TRBV7-9 to TRBJ1-6; D might be TRBD1 (5 bases). The CDR3 length is 12 residues. V lost 5 bases and J 13 bases, leaving 12 bases between the germline ends. CDR1 and CDR2 from the germline V gene are SEHNR and FQNEAQ (reference sequence).

For this clonotype: A read error is likely, as this CDR3 ends without the conserved phenylalanine or tryptophan. The V gene is TRBV24-1, the J gene TRBJ1-6; D is ambiguous. Germline lookup yields CDR1 KGHDR and CDR2 SFDVKD. This CDR3 comprises 14 residues. Trimming cost V 2 bases and J 7 bases, with 8 bases left between them. CDR3 residues: CATSDSRSNSPLHY. In DNA, the CDR3 is TGTGCCACCAGTGATTCCAGATCCAATTCACCCCTCCACTAT.

Points on this clonotype: Its ends do not fully match the called genes, so a read error is possible. This sequence joins TRBV12-3 or TRBV12-4 and TRBJ1-5; unclear D gene. CDR3 length equals 13 residues. The CDR3 is CSSSLNRDQPKHF. CDR3 sequence (DNA): TGTTCCAGTAGTTTAAATCGGGATCAGCCCAAGCATTTT.

In this sample, this clonotype turned up many times. The genes are TRBV5-1 and TRBJ2-1; no firm D call. V was cut by 3 bases and J by 2 bases, with 12 bases left in between. Per the germline V gene, CDR1 is SGHRS and CDR2 is YFSETQ. The CDR3 sequence is 15 residues long. CDR3 sequence (DNA): TGCGCCAGCAGCTCATGGACGGACCCCTACAATGAGCAGTTCTTC. The encoded protein is CASSSWTDPYNEQFF.

Comment on this clonotype: A read error is possible here, since a much larger clone lies one base away. The rearrangement joins TRBV20-1 to TRBJ2-3; D is perhaps TRBD2 (5 bases). Germline V CDR1 and CDR2: DFQATT, SNEGSKA (reference sequence). This CDR3 has 16 amino acids. Trimming removed 7 bases at V and 1 base at J, with 21 bases between. The CDR3: CSGRDLSVRGTDTQYF. CDR3 bases: TGCAGTGGGAGAGATCTTAGCGTGAGGGGCACAGATACGCAGTATTTT.

This clonotype occurred once. Since no conserved phenylalanine or tryptophan closes the CDR3, a read error is the likely cause. The chain is built from TRBV11-2 and TRBJ2-2, with D perhaps TRBD2 (6 bases). V shed 7 bases and J shed 7 bases, with 19 bases lying between them. The CDR3 runs to 15 residues. CDR1 is SGHAT and CDR2 is FQNNGV in the germline V gene. CDR3 nucleotides: TGTGCCAGCAACCGCGGGGCCTGGTTTGACGGGGAGCTGTTTCCT. As protein: CASNRGAWFDGELFP.

For this clonotype: Sequence at one end of the junction differs from germline and may be a read error. The chain recombines TRBV6-1 with TRBJ1-4, with D unresolved. The CDR3 runs to 12 residues. Per the germline V gene, CDR1 is MNHNS and CDR2 is SASEGT. The chain's CDR3 is CGSGSTNEKLLF. CDR3 nucleotides: TGTGGATCCGGCAGCACTAATGAAAAACTGTTATTT.

Concerning this clonotype: An end of the junction differs from the germline gene, which may be a read error. The rearrangement joins TRBV20-1 to TRBJ1-5; TRBD1 aligns across 10 bases. The CDR3 spans 17 residues. Looked up from germline, CDR1 is DFQATT and CDR2 is SNEGSKA (reference sequence). CDR3 sequence: CSVSAGTGDWGNQPLHF. Here the CDR3 DNA reads TGCAGTGTTAGCGCCGGGACAGGGGATTGGGGCAATCAGCCCCTGCATTTT.

In this sample, this clonotype turned up many times. The rearrangement uses TRBV5-6 and TRBJ1-4; D gene unclear. The germline V gene has CDR1 SGHDT and CDR2 YYEEEE. This CDR3 contains 15 residues. Trimming stripped 0 bases from V and 8 bases from J, with 14 bases between. CDR3 coding DNA: TGTGCCAGCAGCTTGGCTGGGAGGGTTAACGAAAAACTGTTTTTT. Protein: CASSLAGRVNEKLFF.

Turning to this clonotype: Because it lacks the conserved phenylalanine or tryptophan at the end, this CDR3 is likely a read error. This sequence joins TRBV6-1 and TRBJ2-7; 7 bases are shared with TRBD2. The CDR3 is 13 residues long. Looked up from germline, CDR1 is MNHNS and CDR2 is SASEGT. CDR3 DNA sequence: TGTACCAGCAGTGGGGACTACTGGTCCGAGCAGTACTCC. Protein sequence: CTSSGDYWSEQYS.

Many counts were recorded for this clonotype. This chain uses TRBV20-1 with TRBJ2-2; 12 nucleotides match TRBD1. J gave up 2 bases and V 0 bases, and 4 bases lay outside the gene matches. The CDR3 loop spans 17 amino acids. The V gene's germline CDR1 is DFQATT and CDR2 SNEGSKA (reference sequence). The CDR3 loop reads CSARDLGQGANTGELFF. The CDR3 DNA reads as TGCAGTGCTAGAGACCTGGGACAGGGGGCTAACACCGGGGAGCTGTTTTTT.

To note about this clonotype: One end of the junction is discordant with germline, which a read error may explain. As DNA, the CDR3 is TGCAGTTCTAGAGTGGTTACTTCCGATACGCAGTATTTT. Translation: CSSRVVTSDTQYF. V usage is TRBV20-1 and J usage is TRBJ2-3, with D hard to call. The CDR3 has 13 amino acids. The V gene's germline CDR1 is DFQATT and CDR2 SNEGSKA (reference sequence).

Notes on this clonotype: Just one base apart from a much larger clone, this may be a read error. The chain has TRBV12-3 or TRBV12-4 and TRBJ2-7; 8 bases are a match to TRBD2. The CDR3 sequence is 14 residues long. CDR3 loop: CASTLSGGAYEQYF. The CDR3 coding sequence is TGTGCCAGCACTTTATCGGGGGGGGCCTACGAGCAGTACTTC.

As for this clonotype: A read error may produce the germline difference seen at one junction end. This chain uses TRBV6-6 with TRBJ1-2, with 8 bases fitting TRBD1. The CDR3 is 13 amino acids. CDR1 and CDR2 (germline): MNHNY, SVGAGI (reference sequence). This CDR3 reads CANSSSGGRGYTF. The CDR3 DNA is TGTGCCAACAGTAGTTCAGGGGGCAGGGGCTACACCTTC.

About this clonotype: Given the absence of the conserved phenylalanine or tryptophan at the CDR3 end, a read error is likely. V and J are TRBV11-3 and TRBJ2-2, with 10 positions matching TRBD2. CDR3 length equals 15 residues. Germline CDR1 and CDR2: SGHNT and YENEEA. Trimming took 8 bases from V and 4 from J; bases not matched to a gene: 7. This chain's CDR3 is CASCEAGGGTGELFL. The CDR3 DNA follows: TGTGCCAGCTGCGAAGCGGGAGGGGGCACCGGGGAGCTGTTTTTA.

This clonotype came up a few times. V usage is TRBV28 and J usage is TRBJ2-5; possible D gene TRBD2, 5 bases. This CDR3 spans 14 amino acids. Trimming took off 5 bases at V and 0 bases at J, with 10 bases between the two ends. Per the germline V gene, CDR1 is MDHEN and CDR2 is SYDVKM. CDR3 bases: TGTGCCAGCAGTGGAGGATCGTACCAAGAGACCCAGTACTTC. It translates to CASSGGSYQETQYF. The full variable domain, with the rest looked up from reference TRBV28 and TRBJ2-5, is DVKVTQSSRYLVKRTGEKVFLECVQDMDHENMFWYRQDPGLGLRLIYFSYDVKMKEKGDIPEGYSVSREKKERFSLILESASTNQTSMYLCASSGGSYQETQYFGPGTRLLVL.

About this clonotype itself: The conserved closing phenylalanine or tryptophan is absent in this CDR3, likely reflecting a read error. J is TRBJ2-3 and V is TRBV11-2; 7 bases agree with TRBD2. The CDR3 totals 18 residues. V lost 3 bases and J lost 1; bases outside the gene matches: 13. Germline V lookup: CDR1 SGHAT, CDR2 FQNNGV. The CDR3 DNA follows: TGTGCCAGCAGCTTGCGACTAGCAGGGTCTTACGGCACAGATACGCAGTATTAT. Protein sequence: CASSLRLAGSYGTDTQYY.

On this clonotype: One end of the junction is discordant with germline, which a read error may explain. The chain couples TRBV29-1 to TRBJ1-1, with D uncertain. This CDR3 is 13 amino acids long. Germline-derived CDR1 and CDR2 are SQVTM and ANQGSEA. This CDR3 is CSVQRTENTEVFF. CDR3 DNA sequence: TGCAGCGTCCAACGGACGGAGAACACCGAAGTTTTCTTT.

This rearrangement joins TRBV11-1 to TRBJ2-7, with TRBD2 as a possible D gene (6 bases). V was pared by 4 bases and J by 5 bases, with 18 bases between. CDR3 size: 15 residues. CDR1 SGHAT and CDR2 FQDESV come from the germline V gene (reference sequence). The CDR3 coding sequence is TGTGCCAGCAGCTCTAGTACTAGCTGTACCGACGAGCAGTACTTC. This gives the protein CASSSSTSCTDEQYF. Full variable domain (remainder filled in from reference TRBV11-1 and TRBJ2-7): EAEVAQSPRYKITEKSQAVAFWCDPISGHATLYWYRQILGQGPELLVQFQDESVVDDSQLPKDRFSAERLKGVDSTLKIQPAELGDSAMYLCASSSSTSCTDEQYFGPGTRLTVT.

This clonotype came up once. The chain combines TRBV7-9 with TRBJ2-7; no reliable D call. The CDR3 consists of 14 residues. V lost 6 bases and J 0 bases, leaving 12 bases between the germline ends. Germline V gene sequence: CDR1 SEHNR, CDR2 FQNEAQ (reference sequence). CDR3 protein: CASRPYPNSYEQYF. The CDR3 region has the DNA TGTGCCAGCAGACCCTATCCCAACTCCTACGAGCAGTACTTC.

Points on this clonotype: Relative to the germline gene, one junction end is altered; a read error may explain this. The CDR3 region has the DNA TGTGCCGGCAGTCCCTCTCTTCAAAGCTCCTACAATGAGCAGTTATTC. Translation: CAGSPSLQSSYNEQLF. The chain carries TRBV12-3 or TRBV12-4 and TRBJ2-1; no firm D call. CDR3 length: 16 amino acids.

This clonotype was observed a handful of times. One end of the junction is discordant with germline, which a read error may explain. The rearrangement links TRBV20-1 to TRBJ1-5, with D maybe TRBD1 (6 bases). Germline V gene lookup returns CDR1 DFQATT and CDR2 SNEGSKA (reference sequence). This CDR3 has 17 amino acids. The CDR3 region has the DNA TGCACTGCTAGAGACTTACAGGGCCCGGATAGCAATCAGCCCCAGCATTTT. Translating it yields CTARDLQGPDSNQPQHF.

About this clonotype: One junction end does not reproduce the germline sequence, and a read error may be involved. V is TRBV7-9 and J is TRBJ2-5, with D hard to call. This CDR3 spans 15 amino acids. CDR1 and CDR2 from the germline V gene are SEHNR and FQNEAQ (reference sequence). Here the CDR3 DNA reads TGTGCCTGCAGCCCCACGTTGGTCAAGGAAGAGACCAAGTACTTC. It encodes CACSPTLVKEETKYF.